A single sample gave rise to the 8 T cell receptor beta chains below, sequenced in a study of OX40 agonist ivuxolimab in advanced cancers. TCRdb's table, derived via immunoSEQ multiplex PCR, lists solely in-frame clones and lacks some. The data hold 85,000 or so clones, with just over 85% observed a single time. This specimen consisted of CD4+ or CD8+ T cells sorted from blood, obtained in a trial of the OX40 agonist ivuxolimab. The receptors were sampled from an adult with an advanced solid tumor such as melanoma, head and neck, liver or kidney cancer.

This clone was detected a few times. V usage is TRBV4-1 and J usage is TRBJ2-1; no definite D call. Germline loops: CDR1 MGHRA, CDR2 YSYEKL. Trimming removed 0 bases from V and 1 base from J, with 13 bases in between. CDR3 length: 17 amino acids. The CDR3 nucleotides read TGCGCCAGCAGCCAAGATCGCGGAGCGTCGTCCTACAATGAGCAGTTCTTC. It encodes CASSQDRGASSYNEQFF.

This rearrangement joins TRBV6-5 to TRBJ1-2; a possible D gene is TRBD1 (6 bases). V dropped 8 bases and J dropped 4 bases, with 17 bases sitting between them. The CDR3 runs to 14 residues. Germline CDR1 reads MNHEY; CDR2 reads SVGAGI. This CDR3 is CASSTGGLPYGYTF. In DNA form, the CDR3 reads TGTGCCAGCTCCACCGGGGGCTTACCCTATGGCTACACCTTC.

This chain links TRBV5-4 with TRBJ1-1; TRBD1 is a possible D gene (6 bases). The CDR3 is 15 amino acids. V gave up 4 bases and J gave up 1 base, with 14 bases separating them. CDR1 and CDR2 (germline): SGHNT, YYREEE (reference sequence). The CDR3 coding sequence is TGTGCCAGCAGCCCCCCGGCAGGGGAGAACACTGAAGCTTTCTTT. Protein: CASSPPAGENTEAFF.

The chain employs TRBV6-6 and TRBJ1-2; D is possibly TRBD1 (6 bases). Germline-derived CDR1 and CDR2 are MNHNY and SVGAGI (reference sequence). Between the trimmed V and J ends, which lost 4 bases and 2 bases, there was a span of 8 bases. CDR3 length: 13 residues. For the CDR3, the DNA is TGTGCCAGCAGTTCGCAGGGGAACTATGGCTACACCTTC. Protein product: CASSSQGNYGYTF.

The V and J genes are TRBV9 and TRBJ2-5; 9 bases are shared with TRBD2. The CDR3 has 15 residues. V lost 0 bases and J lost 5; bases outside the gene matches: 5. Germline values: CDR1 SGDLS, CDR2 YYNGEE. As DNA, the CDR3 is TGTGCCAGCAGCGTAGCTAGCGGGGTGGGGGAGACCCAGTACTTC. This codes for CASSVASGVGETQYF.

This chain links TRBV29-1 with TRBJ2-5, with 9 bases fitting TRBD2. CDR1 is SQVTM and CDR2 is ANQGSEA in the germline V gene. V shed 5 bases and J 4 bases; nucleotides not matched to a gene: 5. The CDR3 loop spans 13 amino acids. The CDR3 is CSVSPSGAETQYF. The DNA for the CDR3 is TGCAGCGTTAGTCCTAGCGGGGCAGAGACCCAGTACTTC.

Here the CDR3 DNA reads TGCAGCTGGGGGGTCGCAGATACGCAGTATTTT. It yields the protein CSWGVADTQYF. The genes are TRBV29-1 and TRBJ2-3; TRBD2 might be the D (6 bases). V was shortened by 8 bases and J by 4 bases, with 10 bases between the two germline ends. Germline V gives CDR1 SQVTM, CDR2 ANQGSEA. This CDR3 has 11 amino acids.

J is TRBJ1-6 and V is TRBV18; unclear D gene. Trimming took 3 bases from V and 8 from J, leaving 11 bases between them. CDR1 is KGHSH, CDR2 LQKENI, per germline. The CDR3 extends over 14 amino acids. CDR3 in DNA: TGTGCCAGCTCACCTTCAGGCGACCATTCACCCCTCCACTTT. It specifies CASSPSGDHSPLHF.